This T cell receptor (beta chain) was identified during a study of T cell repertoires in cytomegalovirus infection. Turning to the study itself: Public TCR beta signatures were indicative of both CMV infection and a matching HLA type. Study-level points and caveats: Dominating the ex vivo response were HLA-C-restricted CMV-specific TCR beta clonotypes. Cumulative frequency (of public TCR beta family members) identified carriers of CMV plus the relevant HLA.

The germline CDR1 and CDR2 sequences are SQVTM and ANQGSEA. The CDR3 sequence is 13 residues long. TCRdb re-called the reads through MiXCR, storing one row per CDR3 protein. The table records roughly 280,000 distinct CDR3 sequences, around 13% of them present only once. Turning to this clonotype: Its antigen is not known. At one end the junction does not follow the germline gene, possibly because of a read error.

This TCR derives from a human donor in good health (CMV status not recorded). Some clones in this sample may be carry-over from other donors' samples. Sequenced sample: PBMCs. The gene calls are TRBV29-1 and TRBJ2-5, with D perhaps matching TRBD2 (5 bases). Here the CDR3 DNA reads TGCAGCGCTGAAAACCCGGGGAATCTTCCCCAGTACTTC. Encoded protein: CSAENPGNLPQYF.